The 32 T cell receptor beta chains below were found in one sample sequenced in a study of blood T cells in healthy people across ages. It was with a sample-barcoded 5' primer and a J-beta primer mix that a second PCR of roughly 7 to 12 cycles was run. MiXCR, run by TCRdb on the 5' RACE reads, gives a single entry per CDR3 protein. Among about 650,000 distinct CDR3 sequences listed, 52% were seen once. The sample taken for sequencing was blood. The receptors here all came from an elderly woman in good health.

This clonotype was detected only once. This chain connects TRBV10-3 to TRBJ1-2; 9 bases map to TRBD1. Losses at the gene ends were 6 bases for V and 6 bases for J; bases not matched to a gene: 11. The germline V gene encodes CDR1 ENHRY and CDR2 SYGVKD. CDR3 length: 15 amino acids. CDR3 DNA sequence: TGTGCCATCAGGTCCCCGGGACAGGGACTGGATGGCTACACCTTC. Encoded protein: CAIRSPGQGLDGYTF.

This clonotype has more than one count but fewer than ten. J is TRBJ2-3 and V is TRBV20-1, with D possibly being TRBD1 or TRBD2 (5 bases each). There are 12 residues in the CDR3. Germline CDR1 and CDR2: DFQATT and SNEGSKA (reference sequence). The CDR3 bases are TGCACACCGAGGGGCCCCACAGATACGCAGTATTTT. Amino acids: CTPRGPTDTQYF.

The CDR3 sequence: CAISAGLAGVDTQYF. The CDR3 bases are TGTGCCATCAGTGCCGGACTAGCGGGAGTGGATACGCAGTATTTT. The chain recombines TRBV10-3 with TRBJ2-3; 13 nucleotides agree with TRBD2. J was trimmed by 6 bases and V by 4 bases; bases with no gene match: 4. This CDR3 is 15 amino acids long. Germline-derived CDR1 and CDR2 are ENHRY and SYGVKD.

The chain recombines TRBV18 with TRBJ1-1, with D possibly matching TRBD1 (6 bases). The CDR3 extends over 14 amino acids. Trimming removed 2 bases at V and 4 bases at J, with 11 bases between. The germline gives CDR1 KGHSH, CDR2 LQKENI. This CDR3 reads CASSPDLGGTEAFF. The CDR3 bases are TGTGCCAGCTCACCAGACTTAGGGGGCACTGAAGCTTTCTTT.

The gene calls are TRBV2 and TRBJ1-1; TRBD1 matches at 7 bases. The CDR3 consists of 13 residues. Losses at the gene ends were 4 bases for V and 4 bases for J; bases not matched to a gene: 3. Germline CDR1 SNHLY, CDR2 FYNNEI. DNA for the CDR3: TGTGCCAGCAGTGGATCAGGGGGCACTGAAGCTTTCTTT. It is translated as CASSGSGGTEAFF.

CDR3 bases: TGTGCCAGCAGCCAAGATGTGGGACGCCTACAAACTGAGCAGTTCTTC. It translates to CASSQDVGRLQTEQFF. The chain recombines TRBV14 with TRBJ2-1; either TRBD1 or TRBD2 may fit D (5 bases each). The V end lost 0 bases, the J end lost 9 bases, and 18 bases lay between the germline ends. The CDR3 covers 16 residues. Germline V gives CDR1 SGHDN, CDR2 FVKESK. The full variable domain, with the rest looked up from reference TRBV14 and TRBJ2-1, is EAGVTQFPSHSVIEKGQTVTLRCDPISGHDNLYWYRRVMGKEIKFLLHFVKESKQDESGMPNNRFLAERTGGTYSTLKVQPAELEDSGVYFCASSQDVGRLQTEQFFGPGTRLTVL.

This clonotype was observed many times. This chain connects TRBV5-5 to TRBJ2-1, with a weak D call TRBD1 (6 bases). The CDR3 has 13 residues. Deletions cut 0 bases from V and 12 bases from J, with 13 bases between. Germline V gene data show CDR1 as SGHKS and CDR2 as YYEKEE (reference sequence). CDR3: CASSLAVRTVQFF. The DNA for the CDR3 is TGTGCCAGCAGCTTGGCCGTAAGGACAGTGCAGTTCTTC.

In nucleotides, the CDR3 is TGTGCCAGCACGACCAGGGCTTCCTACGAGCAGTACTTC. Protein product: CASTTRASYEQYF. This chain connects TRBV6-1 to TRBJ2-7, with a possible D match to TRBD1 (5 bases). In germline, CDR1 is MNHNS, CDR2 SASEGT. The V gene lost 7 bases and the J gene lost 1 base, with 11 bases spanning the gap. The length of the CDR3 is 13 residues.

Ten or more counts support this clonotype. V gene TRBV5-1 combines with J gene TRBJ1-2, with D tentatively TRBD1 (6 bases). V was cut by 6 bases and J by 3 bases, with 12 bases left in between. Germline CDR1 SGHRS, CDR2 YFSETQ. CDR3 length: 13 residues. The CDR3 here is CASNPGGDYGYTF. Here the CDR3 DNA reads TGCGCCAGCAATCCGGGGGGCGACTATGGCTACACCTTC.

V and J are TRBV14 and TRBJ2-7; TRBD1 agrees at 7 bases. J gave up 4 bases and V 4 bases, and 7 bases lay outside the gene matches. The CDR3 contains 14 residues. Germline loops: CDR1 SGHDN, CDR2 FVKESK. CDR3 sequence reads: CASSRPGTAYEQYF. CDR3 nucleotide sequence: TGTGCCAGCAGCCGTCCCGGGACAGCTTACGAGCAGTACTTC. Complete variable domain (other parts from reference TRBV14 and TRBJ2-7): EAGVTQFPSHSVIEKGQTVTLRCDPISGHDNLYWYRRVMGKEIKFLLHFVKESKQDESGMPNNRFLAERTGGTYSTLKVQPAELEDSGVYFCASSRPGTAYEQYFGPGTRLTVT.

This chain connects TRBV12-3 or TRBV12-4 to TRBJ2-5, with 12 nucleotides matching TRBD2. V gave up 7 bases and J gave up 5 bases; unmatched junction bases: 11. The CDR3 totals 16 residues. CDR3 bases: TGTGCCAGCACCCACGGGACTAGCGGGTTTCCGGAGACCCAGTACTTC. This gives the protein CASTHGTSGFPETQYF.

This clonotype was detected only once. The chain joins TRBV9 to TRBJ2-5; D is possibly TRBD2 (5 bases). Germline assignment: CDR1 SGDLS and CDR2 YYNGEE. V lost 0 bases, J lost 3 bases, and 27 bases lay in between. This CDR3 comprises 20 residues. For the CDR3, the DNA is TGTGCCAGCAGCGTAGACGGTGGAGGCGTCGGACTGCAAGTCAAAGAGACCCAGTACTTC. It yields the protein CASSVDGGGVGLQVKETQYF.

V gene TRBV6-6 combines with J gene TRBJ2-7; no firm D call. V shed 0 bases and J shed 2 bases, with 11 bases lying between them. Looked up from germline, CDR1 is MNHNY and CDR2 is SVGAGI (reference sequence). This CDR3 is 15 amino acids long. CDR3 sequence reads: CASSYSNSPPYEQYF. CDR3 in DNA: TGTGCCAGCAGTTACTCGAACAGCCCTCCCTACGAGCAGTACTTC.

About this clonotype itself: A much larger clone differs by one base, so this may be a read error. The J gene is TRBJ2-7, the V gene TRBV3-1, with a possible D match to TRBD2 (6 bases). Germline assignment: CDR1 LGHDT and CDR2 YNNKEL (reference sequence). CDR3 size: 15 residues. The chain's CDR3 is CASSRRASDSYKQYF. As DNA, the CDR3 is TGTGCCAGCAGCCGCCGGGCTAGCGACTCCTACAAGCAGTACTTC.

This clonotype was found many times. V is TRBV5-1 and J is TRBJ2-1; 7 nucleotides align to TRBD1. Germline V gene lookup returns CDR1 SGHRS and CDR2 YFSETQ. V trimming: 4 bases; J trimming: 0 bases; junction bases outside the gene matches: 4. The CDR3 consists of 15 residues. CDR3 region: CASSTGVSSYNEQFF. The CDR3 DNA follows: TGCGCCAGCAGCACAGGGGTTAGCTCCTACAATGAGCAGTTCTTC.

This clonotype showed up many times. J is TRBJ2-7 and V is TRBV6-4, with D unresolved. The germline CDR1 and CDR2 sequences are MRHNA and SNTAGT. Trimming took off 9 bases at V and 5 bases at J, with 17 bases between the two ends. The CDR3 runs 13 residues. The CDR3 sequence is CASSLRPGDEQYF. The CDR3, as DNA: TGTGCCAGTAGTCTCAGGCCGGGCGACGAGCAGTACTTC.

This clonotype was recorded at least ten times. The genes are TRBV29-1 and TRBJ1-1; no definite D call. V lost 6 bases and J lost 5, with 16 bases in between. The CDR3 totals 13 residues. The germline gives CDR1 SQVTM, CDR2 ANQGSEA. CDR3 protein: CSVRRGGGTEAFF. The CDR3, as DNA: TGCAGCGTCCGCCGGGGAGGTGGGACTGAAGCTTTCTTT.

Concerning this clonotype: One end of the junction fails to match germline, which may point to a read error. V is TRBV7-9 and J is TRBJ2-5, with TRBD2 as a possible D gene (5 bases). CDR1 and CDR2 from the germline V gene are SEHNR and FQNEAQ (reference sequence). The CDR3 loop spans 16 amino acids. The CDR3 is CASSLARAQYQETPYF. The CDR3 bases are TGTGCCAGCAGCTTAGCGCGGGCACAGTACCAAGAGACCCCGTACTTC. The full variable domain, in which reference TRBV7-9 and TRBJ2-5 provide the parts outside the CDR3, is DTGVSQNPRHKITKRGQNVTFRCDPISEHNRLYWYRQTLGQGPEFLTYFQNEAQLEKSRLLSDRFSAERPKGSFSTLEIQRTEQGDSAMYLCASSLARAQYQETPYFGPGTRLLVL.

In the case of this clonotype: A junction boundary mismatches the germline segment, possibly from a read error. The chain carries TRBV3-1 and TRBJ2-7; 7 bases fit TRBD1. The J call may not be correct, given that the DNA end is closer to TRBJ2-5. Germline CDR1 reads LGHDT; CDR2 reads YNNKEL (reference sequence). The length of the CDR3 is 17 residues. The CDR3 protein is CTSSQDPVQGNPETQYF. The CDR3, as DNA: TGTACCAGCAGCCAAGACCCCGTACAGGGGAACCCGGAGACCCAGTACTTC.

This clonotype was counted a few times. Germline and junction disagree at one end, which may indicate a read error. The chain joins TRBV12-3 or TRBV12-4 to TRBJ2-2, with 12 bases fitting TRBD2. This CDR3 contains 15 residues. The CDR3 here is CASSLAGGPAGELFF. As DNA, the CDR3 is TGTGCCAGCAGTCTAGCGGGAGGGCCGGCCGGGGAGCTGTTTTTT.

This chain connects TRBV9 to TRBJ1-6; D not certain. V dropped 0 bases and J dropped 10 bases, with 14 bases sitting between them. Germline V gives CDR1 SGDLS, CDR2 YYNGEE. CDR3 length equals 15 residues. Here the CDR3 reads CASSVATAEVSPLHF. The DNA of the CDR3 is TGTGCCAGCAGCGTAGCTACGGCGGAGGTCTCACCCCTCCACTTT.

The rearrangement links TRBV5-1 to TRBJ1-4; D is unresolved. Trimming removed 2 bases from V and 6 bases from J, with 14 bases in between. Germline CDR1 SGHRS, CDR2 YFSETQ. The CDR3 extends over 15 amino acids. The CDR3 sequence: CASSFSGGGDEKLFF. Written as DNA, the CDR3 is TGCGCCAGCAGCTTCTCGGGAGGAGGAGATGAAAAACTGTTTTTT.

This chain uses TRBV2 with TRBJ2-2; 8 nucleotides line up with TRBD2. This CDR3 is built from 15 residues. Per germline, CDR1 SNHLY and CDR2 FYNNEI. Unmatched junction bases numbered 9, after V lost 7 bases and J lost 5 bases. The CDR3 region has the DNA TGTGCCAGCAACCCGACTAGCGTATCAACCGGGGAGCTGTTTTTT. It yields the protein CASNPTSVSTGELFF. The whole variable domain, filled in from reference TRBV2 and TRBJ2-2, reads EPEVTQTPSHQVTQMGQEVILRCVPISNHLYFYWYRQILGQKVEFLVSFYNNEISEKSEIFDDQFSVERPDGSNFTLKIRSTKLEDSAMYFCASNPTSVSTGELFFGEGSRLTVL.

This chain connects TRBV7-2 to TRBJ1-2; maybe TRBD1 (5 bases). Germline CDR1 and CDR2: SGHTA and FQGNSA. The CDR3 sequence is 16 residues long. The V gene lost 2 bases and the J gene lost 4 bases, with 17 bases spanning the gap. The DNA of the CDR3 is TGTGCCAGCAGCTTAAATGGCATACGGGGCAGCTATGGCTACACCTTC. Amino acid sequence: CASSLNGIRGSYGYTF.

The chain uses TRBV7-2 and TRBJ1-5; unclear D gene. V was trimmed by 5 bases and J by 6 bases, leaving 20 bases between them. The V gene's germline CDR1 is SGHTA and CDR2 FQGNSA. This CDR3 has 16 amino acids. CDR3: CASSPLAPGISQPQHF. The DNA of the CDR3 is TGTGCCAGCAGCCCGCTCGCCCCCGGCATTAGTCAGCCCCAGCATTTT. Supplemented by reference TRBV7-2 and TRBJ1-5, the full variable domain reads GAGVSQSPSNKVTEKGKDVELRCDPISGHTALYWYRQSLGQGLEFLIYFQGNSAPDKSGLPSDRFSAERTGGSVSTLTIQRTQQEDSAVYLCASSPLAPGISQPQHFGDGTRLSIL.

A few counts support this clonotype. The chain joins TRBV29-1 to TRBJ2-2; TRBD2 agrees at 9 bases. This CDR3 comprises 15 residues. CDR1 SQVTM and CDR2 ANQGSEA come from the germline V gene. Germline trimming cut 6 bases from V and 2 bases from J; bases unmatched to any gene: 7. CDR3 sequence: CSVASTSGNTGELFF. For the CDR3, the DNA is TGCAGCGTCGCCTCGACTAGCGGAAACACCGGGGAGCTGTTTTTT.

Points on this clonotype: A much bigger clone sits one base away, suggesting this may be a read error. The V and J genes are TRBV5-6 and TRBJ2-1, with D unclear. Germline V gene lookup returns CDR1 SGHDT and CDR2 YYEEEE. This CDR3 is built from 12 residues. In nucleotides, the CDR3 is TGTGCCGGCAGCTTTCAGAACAATGAGCAGTTCTTC. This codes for CAGSFQNNEQFF.

CDR3 sequence (DNA): TGTGCCAGCAGCTGGGGCCAGGGAGATACGCAGTATTTT. This gives the protein CASSWGQGDTQYF. The gene calls are TRBV12-3 or TRBV12-4 and TRBJ2-3, with TRBD1 as a possible D gene (5 bases). The CDR3 length is 13 residues. V lost 6 bases and J 5 bases, leaving 12 bases between the germline ends.

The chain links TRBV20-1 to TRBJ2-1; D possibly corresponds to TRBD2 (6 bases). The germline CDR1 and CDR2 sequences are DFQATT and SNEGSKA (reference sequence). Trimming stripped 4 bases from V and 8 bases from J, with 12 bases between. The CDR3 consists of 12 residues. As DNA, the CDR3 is TGCAGTGCTACCAGCGGGCGGGATGAGCAGTTCTTC. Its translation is CSATSGRDEQFF.

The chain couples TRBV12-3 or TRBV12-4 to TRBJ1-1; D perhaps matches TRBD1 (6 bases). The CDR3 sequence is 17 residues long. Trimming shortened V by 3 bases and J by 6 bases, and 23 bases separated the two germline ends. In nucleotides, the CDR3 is TGTGCCAGCAGTTTCGGTCAGGGGCCCCTAGGTGGTTCTGAAGCTTTCTTT. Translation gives CASSFGQGPLGGSEAFF.

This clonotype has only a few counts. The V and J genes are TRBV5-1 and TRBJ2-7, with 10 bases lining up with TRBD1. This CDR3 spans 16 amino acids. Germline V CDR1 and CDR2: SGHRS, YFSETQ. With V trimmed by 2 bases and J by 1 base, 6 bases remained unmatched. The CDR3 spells CASSFGGGQGSYEQYF. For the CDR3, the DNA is TGCGCCAGCAGCTTCGGCGGGGGACAGGGGTCCTACGAGCAGTACTTC.

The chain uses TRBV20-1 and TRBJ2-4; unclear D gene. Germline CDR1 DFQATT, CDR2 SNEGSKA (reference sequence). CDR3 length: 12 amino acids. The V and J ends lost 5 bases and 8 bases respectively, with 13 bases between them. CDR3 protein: CSAPSSWDIQYF. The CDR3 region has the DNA TGCAGTGCTCCTAGTAGTTGGGACATTCAGTACTTC.